Detailed here is one T cell receptor beta chain. Which antigen it targets is not known. No base-level quality is on record; no much larger clone is a single base apart. The cohort comprised several hundred healthy bone marrow donors. All cohort members were sampled while nominally healthy, although unrecorded immune exposures were likely present. The donor tested CMV seropositive, placing the donor among the approximately 310 seropositive members of the cohort. A peripheral blood sample was provided by each donor, and peripheral blood mononuclear cells were used for TCR beta sequencing. Genomic DNA was extracted from the blood cell samples with the Qiagen DNeasy Blood Extraction Kit. From the cysteine up to the phenylalanine, the CDR3 has a length of 14 residues. CDR3 DNA is the only sequence kept; it has 42 bases, read in frame from the first base. The germline V gene yields SGHRS for CDR1 and YFSETQ for CDR2. V is cut by 7 bases and J by 0 bases, and the space between the germline ends is 11 bases.

This sample is part of a study of cytomegalovirus exposure and HLA in healthy donors (dated 2017 in TCRdb). As for the study more broadly: According to an earlier analysis of 587 of the donors, about 179 million T cells yielded some 120 million unique TCR beta sequences and approximately 300 Gb of sequence data. About 280 gigabases of sequencing data and roughly 80 million unique TCR sequences made up an early release that covered 500 to 650 HLA-typed donors. Of the 300 to 450 genotyped donors, roughly 76% were placed in the genetic ancestry cluster associated with self-reported Caucasian donors. The study aimed to test whether cataloging public T cell receptors could reveal signatures of past pathogen exposure. The study profiled the T cell repertoires of around 700 subjects by immunosequencing and related them to cytomegalovirus serostatus. In addition to the first cohort of around 670 subjects, a separate validation cohort of approximately 130 different subjects was used. The study combined high-throughput TCR immunosequencing, statistical association of individual TCRs with disease status, and machine learning to predict cytomegalovirus infection status. A later analysis re-analyzed previously published TCR beta repertoires from 666 donors and added high-resolution HLA genotyping to study TCR occurrence patterns. In the later analysis, no new phenotypic data were used to find candidate immune exposures; instead, reliance was placed on TCR beta sequences and their occurrence across donors. An earlier analysis of approximately 630 of the donors applied high-throughput TCR beta sequencing to assess whether each TCR beta V gene segment acted as functional or pseudogenic. Donor age, sex, ethnicity and CMV serostatus were compiled together with the repertoire data. A later genetic analysis took genome-wide SNP genotypes for about three fifths of the 666 donors and used that subset as a discovery cohort. Every discovery cohort repertoire had been produced on one sequencing platform. Class I and class II HLA loci were covered by the typing at four-digit resolution. Typing coverage varied by locus: roughly 620-640 donors for A, B, C, DRB1 and DQB1; roughly 510 for DQA1; about 600 for DPA1; fewer than 480 for DPB1. A handful of DR-DQ haplotypes were handled as single units for association and clustering because linkage in the cohort was strong. Among roughly 400 genotyped donors of the cohort, an average of about 240,000 unique TCR beta nucleotide sequences were sequenced per donor, roughly 20% of them non-productive. The investigation overall reported the following: According to a later analysis, most CMV-associated TCR beta chains appeared to be HLA-restricted, and the HLA associations seemed to be driven largely by CMV exposure. In this cohort, only TCR beta chains were sequenced, and detectable features were limited by the absence of alpha or paired-chain data. According to the authors, the approach could potentially be generalized to other disease states and immunological phenotypes. Strong co-occurrence of HLA alleles, especially DR and DQ, made assigning TCR associations to individual alleles difficult. Most TCR sequences were seen in very few donors, while some public TCRs were found in many individuals. In a later genetic analysis, fewer N-insertions in productive TCRs were reported among donors in an Asian-associated ancestry cluster than the 666-donor mean. Some IMGT-functional V segments, including TRBV6-2 and TRBV6-3, could not be told apart with the 87-base-pair reads, so those segments were excluded. Broadly in line with IMGT annotations, most TCR beta V segments showed up in productive rearrangements about 87% or about 30% of the time in an earlier analysis of approximately 600 of the donors. Several of the top co-occurrence clusters appeared to be linked to parvovirus B19, influenza, CMV and Epstein-Barr virus, according to a later analysis. A further reported finding was that TCR beta sequences accurately predicted the HLA-A and HLA-B alleles for most subjects in the first cohort. In a later analysis, the rate of TCR association differed among HLA loci, with DRB1 alleles having the most associated TCRs and HLA-C alleles having the fewest. Presence/absence analyses assumed roughly uniform sequencing depth across donors, an assumption that may not hold. A later analysis associated some 17,000 TCR beta sequences with specific HLA alleles at a false discovery rate of 0.05. Cytomegalovirus status was reported to be diagnosed by the classifier with high specificity and sensitivity in both the original and validation cohorts. Approximately 16 rarely observed V segments, including chromosome 9 orphons, were excluded from the earlier analysis of several hundred of the donors because counts were too low. In the study, 150 to 200 TCR beta chains were listed as associated with cytomegalovirus. A cluster of highly shared sequence variants was judged likely to represent a technical artifact of the sequencing pipeline. A few of the identified cytomegalovirus-associated TCR beta chains were confirmed in vitro to be specific for cytomegalovirus antigens. CMV serostatus was the only immune exposure information available for the cohort. HLA typing was unavailable for some donors at each locus, so association tests used only the typed subset. Correlated functional status among segregating V segments might be attributable to linkage disequilibrium, but an unknown experimental factor could not be ruled out. Compared with equally common non-associated chains, HLA-associated TCR beta chains in a later analysis were more clonally expanded and had lower generation probabilities. V-gene and J-gene trimming of TCR beta chains was associated with a missense DCLRE1C variant in a later genetic analysis, and the association was replicated in an independent cohort.

The library was generated by the immunoSEQ multiplex PCR assay. The multiplex PCR relied on a mix of 60 forward primers for TCR Vbeta segments and 13 reverse primers for TCR Jbeta segments. Amplification of the CDR3 region of rearranged TCR beta genes was performed with a multiplex PCR assay on genomic DNA. The Illumina HiSeq System was used to sequence the amplified TCR beta libraries as 87-base-pair reads. As for the authors' bioinformatics: A later analysis tallied 75 million to 95 million unique TCR beta chains across the 666 repertoires, and some 12 million of those chains were shared by two or more donors. Raw reads were error-corrected and collapsed into unique sequences by a nearest-neighbor algorithm in which closely related sequences were merged to remove PCR and sequencing errors. To assign V, D and J gene segments, CDR3 sequences were aligned to IMGT reference sequences. For a sequence to be retained, a match of at least six nucleotides to both a V gene segment and a J gene segment was required. Rearrangements were called productive when the CDR3 lacked stop codons and stayed in frame with V and J; all others were non-productive. CDR3 was defined by IMGT convention, running from the second conserved V-encoded cysteine to the conserved J-encoded phenylalanine. The earlier analysis of 500 to 600 of the donors excluded sequences that lacked an unambiguous match to a single V gene segment. An earlier analysis of almost 600 of the donors classified V segments as functional when productive rearrangements were above 56.7% and as segregating when the standard deviation between donors was above 5%. A statistical classification framework was built for diagnosing cytomegalovirus status from the catalog of TCR beta chain sequences. In a later analysis, V and J genes were assigned by comparing TCR nucleotide sequences against IMGT/GENE-DB human TR gene sequences. A later analysis assigned CDR3 sequences and most-parsimonious VDJ recombination scenarios with the TCRdist pipeline. A later analysis defined each TCR beta chain by its CDR3 amino acid sequence plus V-gene family, and excluded reads lacking a unique V-gene family. In a later analysis, nearly 600 highly shared, low-generation-probability nucleotide sequences were removed to address suspected cross-contamination and a sequencing artifact. In a later analysis, a clonal expansion index was calculated for each public chain from normalized within-repertoire ranks of inferred template counts. In a later analysis, generation probabilities were computed using a VDJ recombination model fitted to out-of-frame rearrangements, and the results were checked against IGoR. Hypergeometric tests were used in a later analysis to score TCR-TCR, TCR-HLA and TCR-CMV co-occurrence, with a repertoire-size bias correction applied to the TCR pairs. A later analysis estimated false discovery rates by permuting HLA or CMV assignments 20 times. A later analysis grouped co-occurring TCRs with DBSCAN, adding TCRdist sequence similarity when clustering within HLA-allele-positive subsets. For co-occurrence clustering, repertoires with fewer than 30,000 or more than 120,000 public chains were excluded, along with roughly 5 repertoires with anomalous nucleotide sharing. Here the immuneACCESS table is served through TCRdb, limited to in-frame sequences with V and J called. Missing clones are a known gap in these copies; in checked studies unresolved V genes cover under half, and the rest lacks a known reason. The D gene and trimming were derived from the DNA, and the V and J assignments and clone size from that table. The sample table holds some 97,000 clones, of which approximately 77% were seen once. The leading ten clones occupy around an eighth of the sample.

Sequencing was carried out using PBMCs. The sequence was collected from a male donor in good health and CMV-seropositive. This chain joins TRBV5-1 to TRBJ1-3, with the D gene uncertain. The nucleotide sequence reads as follows: TGCGCCAGCGCTGACAAGCCCTCTGGAAACACCATATATTTT. Its protein product is CASADKPSGNTIYF. The CDR3 plus the reference TRBV5-1 and TRBJ1-3 genes for the other parts give the full variable domain: KAGVTQTPRYLIKTRGQQVTLSCSPISGHRSVSWYQQTPGQGLQFLFEYFSETQRNKGNFPGRFSGRQFSNSRSEMNVSTLELGDSALYLCASADKPSGNTIYFGEGSWLTVV.